In this sample, the clone carrying this T cell receptor beta chain turned up many times. To make TCR beta libraries, researchers used iRepertoire HTBI primers and Arm-PCR of CDR3 regions. TCRdb re-analysed the multiplex PCR reads in MiXCR, keeping a single row per CDR3 protein. The data hold approximately 350,000 distinct CDR3 sequences, with over 15% observed a single time. These data originate in a study of regulatory T cells in long-lasting Graves disease. At the level of the study: Graves' patients who were just diagnosed had used antithyroid drugs for under 3 months.

Time point denoted: newly diagnosed GD, antithyroid drugs for less than 3 months. The TCR library was made from RNA that had been extracted from PBMCs in TRIzol. The CDR3 runs 14 residues. The germline gives CDR1 KGHSH, CDR2 LQKENI. V lost 2 bases, J lost 7 bases, and 15 bases lay in between. The same sample was also studied in work on T cells in Graves' hyperthyroidism and ophthalmopathy. In that study: Graves' hyperthyroidism is called stable when ophthalmopathy does not progress within 18 months. In simple terms, a model built on 13 V-J features told ophthalmopathy apart from stable hyperthyroidism.

The sequence was obtained from a man aged 35 to 55 with Graves disease. The input for sequencing was peripheral blood mononuclear cells (PBMCs), taken at new diagnosis, from a patient treated with antithyroid drugs. The gene calls are TRBV18 and TRBJ2-7; the D gene is possibly TRBD1 (6 bases). CDR3 sequence reads: CASSPYGRGREQYF. The CDR3 DNA sequence: TGTGCCAGCTCACCATATGGCAGGGGTCGGGAGCAGTACTTC.